These 17 T cell receptor beta chains came from one sample sequenced in a study of neurological immune-mediated disorders. TCRdb re-called the 5' RACE reads through MiXCR, storing one row per CDR3 protein. Found here are about 30,000 distinct CDR3 sequences, around 12% of them singletons; the top ten hold 7.8%. The material sequenced was PBMCs. The source of these receptors is a man in his 60s in good health.

V and J are TRBV5-1 and TRBJ2-7, with D perhaps matching TRBD1 (6 bases). Trimming left V 1 base short and J 3 bases short, with 17 bases between. This CDR3 has 16 residues. Per the germline V gene, CDR1 is SGHRS and CDR2 is YFSETQ. CDR3 sequence: CASSLPRQVFYYEQYF. The CDR3 region has the DNA TGCGCCAGCAGCTTGCCCCGACAGGTTTTTTACTACGAGCAGTACTTC.

At least ten counts were recorded for this clonotype. The V call is TRBV20-1, the J call TRBJ1-1, with D perhaps matching TRBD1 (6 bases). The V end lost 6 bases, the J end lost 7 bases, and 18 bases lay between the germline ends. The germline V gene has CDR1 DFQATT and CDR2 SNEGSKA (reference sequence). This CDR3 has 13 residues. The CDR3 sequence is CSAGGRFRGEAFF. The CDR3 DNA follows: TGCAGTGCGGGGGGGCGATTCAGGGGTGAAGCTTTCTTT.

This clonotype has a count of ten or more. This sequence joins TRBV20-1 and TRBJ1-1; 7 bases match TRBD1. Germline V gives CDR1 DFQATT, CDR2 SNEGSKA (reference sequence). The CDR3 sequence is 14 residues long. The J segment lost 0 bases and the V segment lost 7 bases, leaving 8 bases of the junction unmatched. CDR3 protein: CSGLTGTVNTEAFF. The CDR3 DNA reads TGCAGTGGGCTAACCGGGACAGTGAACACTGAAGCTTTCTTT.

This clonotype was observed many times. Mismatch with germline at one junction end may stem from a read error. The V call is TRBV7-7, the J call TRBJ2-2, with 11 bases fitting TRBD2. Germline CDR1 and CDR2: SSHAT and FNYEAQ (reference sequence). CDR3 size: 19 residues. CDR3 DNA: TGTGCCAGCAGCTTAAAGACTAGCGGGAATATCGCGAACGCCGGGGAGCTGTTTTTT. Translating gives CASSLKTSGNIANAGELFF.

At least ten counts were recorded for this clonotype. The chain joins TRBV6-1 to TRBJ2-6, with D maybe TRBD1 (6 bases). The CDR3 extends over 15 amino acids. V was trimmed by 8 bases and J by 0 bases, leaving 11 bases between them. The V gene's germline CDR1 is MNHNS and CDR2 SASEGT. The CDR3 sequence: CASGQQGSGANVLTF. CDR3 nucleotides: TGTGCCAGCGGTCAACAGGGCTCTGGGGCCAACGTCCTGACTTTC.

There are many counts of this clonotype. V usage is TRBV3-1 and J usage is TRBJ2-1; D may be TRBD2 (6 bases). The germline V gene encodes CDR1 LGHDT and CDR2 YNNKEL (reference sequence). The V and J ends lost 0 bases and 8 bases respectively, with 20 bases between them. The CDR3 has 17 amino acids. This CDR3 is CASSQDWVPGRSHEQFF. Here the CDR3 DNA reads TGTGCCAGCAGCCAAGATTGGGTCCCCGGGAGATCCCATGAGCAGTTCTTC.

This clonotype came up many times. The chain combines TRBV7-9 with TRBJ2-5; no reliable D call. Germline V gives CDR1 SEHNR, CDR2 FQNEAQ (reference sequence). This CDR3 contains 16 residues. The ends were cut back, 5 bases at V and 0 bases at J, with 16 bases in the middle. CDR3 sequence (DNA): TGTGCCAGCAGCCCAACTATCGGCGGCTACCAAGAGACCCAGTACTTC. It encodes CASSPTIGGYQETQYF.

The genes are TRBV20-1 and TRBJ2-1, with 8 nucleotides matching TRBD1. This CDR3 region has 14 residues. CDR1 and CDR2 (germline): DFQATT, SNEGSKA (reference sequence). Losses at the gene ends were 6 bases for V and 3 bases for J; bases not matched to a gene: 7. The CDR3 loop reads CSANWGQDYNEQFF. The DNA of the CDR3 is TGCAGTGCCAACTGGGGACAGGACTACAATGAGCAGTTCTTC.

This clonotype was seen many times. The rearrangement links TRBV5-1 to TRBJ2-1, with TRBD2 identical over 7 bases. The ends lost 0 bases at V and 4 bases at J; junction bases unmatched: 4. Germline V lookup: CDR1 SGHRS, CDR2 YFSETQ. CDR3 length equals 15 residues. Here the CDR3 reads CASSLASSGYNEQFF. For the CDR3, the DNA is TGCGCCAGCAGCTTGGCCTCTAGCGGTTACAATGAGCAGTTCTTC. The full variable domain, rest sourced from reference TRBV5-1 and TRBJ2-1, is KAGVTQTPRYLIKTRGQQVTLSCSPISGHRSVSWYQQTPGQGLQFLFEYFSETQRNKGNFPGRFSGRQFSNSRSEMNVSTLELGDSALYLCASSLASSGYNEQFFGPGTRLTVL.

This clonotype was found many times. The chain uses TRBV12-3 or TRBV12-4 and TRBJ1-2; no reliable D call. V was cut by 8 bases and J by 6 bases, with 13 bases left in between. The CDR3 consists of 12 residues. The CDR3 region is CASGYLLDGYTF. As DNA, the CDR3 is TGTGCCAGCGGCTATCTTTTGGATGGCTACACCTTC.

By share, this clonotype ranks as medium-sized. This chain connects TRBV7-9 to TRBJ2-5; D is uncertain. Per the germline V gene, CDR1 is SEHNR and CDR2 is FQNEAQ (reference sequence). Trimming removed 0 bases from V and 5 bases from J, with 7 bases in between. The CDR3 contains 13 residues. Here the CDR3 DNA reads TGTGCCAGCAGCTTAGCAGCGCGGGAGACCCAGTACTTC. Translation: CASSLAARETQYF.

By frequency in the sample, this clonotype is medium-sized. V is TRBV10-3 and J is TRBJ2-3; the D call may be TRBD1 or TRBD2 (5 bases each). Trimming pared 10 bases from V and 0 bases from J, leaving 14 bases between. CDR3 length: 14 residues. CDR1 and CDR2 (germline): ENHRY, SYGVKD. The CDR3 coding sequence is TGTGCCACAAAGGGACCCCTGAGCACAGATACGCAGTATTTT. This translates into CATKGPLSTDTQYF.

This clonotype has at least ten counts. This sequence joins TRBV7-2 and TRBJ2-3; the match to TRBD2 covers 11 bases. V was clipped by 0 bases and J by 3 bases; unmatched bases: 17. The V gene's germline CDR1 is SGHTA and CDR2 FQGNSA. CDR3 length: 21 amino acids. The CDR3 sequence is CASSLAGDSGRAVVWTDTQYF. As DNA, the CDR3 is TGTGCCAGCAGCTTAGCGGGAGATAGCGGGAGGGCCGTCGTGTGGACAGATACGCAGTATTTT.

This clonotype was picked up many times. The chain joins TRBV2 to TRBJ2-5; weak D call: TRBD2 (5 bases). The CDR3 is 13 amino acids. The V gene lost 4 bases and the J gene lost 2 bases, with 8 bases spanning the gap. Looked up from germline, CDR1 is SNHLY and CDR2 is FYNNEI. CDR3 nucleotide sequence: TGTGCCAGCAGTGGAGCGGAACAAGAGACCCAGTACTTC. Protein sequence: CASSGAEQETQYF.

This clonotype was picked up many times. The V call is TRBV28, the J call TRBJ2-3; D may be TRBD1 or TRBD2 (5 bases each). This CDR3 has 17 residues. Germline lookup yields CDR1 MDHEN and CDR2 SYDVKM. V was trimmed by 8 bases and J by 3 bases, leaving 24 bases between them. CDR3 amino acids: CASPPGVWGSGTDTQYF. CDR3 in DNA: TGTGCCAGCCCCCCCGGGGTCTGGGGGAGTGGAACAGATACGCAGTATTTT. The full variable domain, completed using reference TRBV28 and TRBJ2-3, is DVKVTQSSRYLVKRTGEKVFLECVQDMDHENMFWYRQDPGLGLRLIYFSYDVKMKEKGDIPEGYSVSREKKERFSLILESASTNQTSMYLCASPPGVWGSGTDTQYFGPGTRLTVL.

This clonotype came up many times. This sequence may be a read error, since a much larger clone differs from it by one base. Written as DNA, the CDR3 is TGTGCCAGCAGGGGGGACAGCTACGAGCAGTACTTC. It translates to CASRGDSYEQYF. V gene TRBV12-3 or TRBV12-4 combines with J gene TRBJ2-7, with TRBD1 matching over 7 bases. The CDR3 sequence is 12 residues long. V lost 6 bases, J lost 3 bases, and 2 bases stayed unmatched.

Many counts were recorded for this clonotype. This rearrangement joins TRBV6-6 to TRBJ2-7; 13 bases fit TRBD2. Looked up from germline, CDR1 is MNHNY and CDR2 is SVGAGI (reference sequence). CDR3 length equals 16 residues. The J segment lost 1 base and the V segment lost 5 bases, leaving 5 bases of the junction unmatched. CDR3 coding DNA: TGTGCCAGCAGTAGCCCGGGACTAGCGGGATCCTACGAGCAGTACTTC. The encoded protein is CASSSPGLAGSYEQYF.